One and the same sample provided the 20 T cell receptor beta chains below, sequenced in a study of vaccination and CD4 T cells after COVID-19 (dated by TCRdb to 2021 to 2024). The sample's treatment or condition label, in plain terms: roughly 10-day PBMC culture with coronavirus spike peptide pools or control peptides (ViraFEST assay). CD4+ T cells from unexposed donors were collected before the COVID-19 pandemic (2011-2018). Antigen specificity for these receptors is unknown. The library was produced with PCR. The listed sequencing device is Illumina iSeq 100. At the Johns Hopkins FTIC core, DNA from the cultured CD4+ T cells underwent TCR sequencing with the Oncomine TCR Beta short-read assay. TCRdb reanalyzed the raw reads on its own, using fastp at Q25 for trimming and MiXCR for clone calling, and kept in-frame beta chains. Every entry covers one CDR3 protein and lists the most common genes and DNA from its rows. In all, the sample holds several thousand distinct CDR3 sequences, and 40% to 55% of those were seen once. Of the sample, about 30% falls within the top ten clones.

The sequenced material came from CD4+ T cells from blood, cultured in vitro. These receptors originate from a human donor in good health.

The sample holds a few counts of this clonotype. The chain recombines TRBV6-5 with TRBJ2-6; 10 bases match TRBD2. CDR3 length: 18 residues. J lost 4 bases, V lost 3 bases, and 9 bases had no gene match. CDR1 is MNHEY and CDR2 is SVGAGI in the germline V gene. The CDR3 bases are TGTGCCAGCAGTTATCCTAGCGGGAGACGCTCCGGGGCCAACGTCCTGACTTTC. It translates to CASSYPSGRRSGANVLTF.

The chain has TRBV7-8 and TRBJ1-6, with unresolved D. V lost 3 bases, J lost 0 bases, and 6 bases lay in between. In germline, CDR1 is SGHVS, CDR2 FQNEAQ. There are 15 residues in the CDR3. The DNA of the CDR3 is TGTGCCAGCAGCTTCCTCCTCTCCTATAATTCACCCCTCCACTTT. Encoded protein: CASSFLLSYNSPLHF.

This chain connects TRBV6-1 to TRBJ2-6; 9 bases align to TRBD1. Germline loops: CDR1 MNHNS, CDR2 SASEGT. The CDR3 runs to 16 residues. J was trimmed by 2 bases and V by 7 bases; bases with no gene match: 6. The CDR3 here is CASNRQGDAGANVLTF. The CDR3, as DNA: TGTGCCAGCAATCGACAGGGGGATGCTGGGGCCAACGTCCTGACTTTC.

The CDR3 bases are TGTGCCAGCGGGGGAAGACAGCCCCAGCATTTT. The encoded protein is CASGGRQPQHF. This chain uses TRBV6-1 with TRBJ1-5; tentatively, D is TRBD1 (5 bases). Germline lookup yields CDR1 MNHNS and CDR2 SASEGT. V dropped 8 bases and J dropped 7 bases, with 9 bases sitting between them. This CDR3 is 11 amino acids long.

The V and J genes are TRBV6-1 and TRBJ2-7; 9 bases match TRBD2. The CDR3 has 15 amino acids. Germline V gene lookup returns CDR1 MNHNS and CDR2 SASEGT. The V segment lost 5 bases and the J segment 1 base; nucleotides outside the gene matches: 6. The CDR3 DNA reads as TGTGCCAGCAGTCCGGGACTAGCTCTATCCTACGAGCAGTACTTC. Encoded protein: CASSPGLALSYEQYF.

This chain connects TRBV7-3 to TRBJ2-3, with D tentatively TRBD1 (5 bases). Germline V gives CDR1 SGHTA, CDR2 FQGTGA. The ends were cut back, 4 bases at V and 2 bases at J, with 10 bases in the middle. This CDR3 has 14 amino acids. The CDR3 nucleotides are TGTGCCAGCAGCTCCAGGGTCCCCACAGATACGCAGTATTTT. Encoded protein: CASSSRVPTDTQYF. The entire variable domain, with the rest obtained from reference TRBV7-3 and TRBJ2-3, is as follows: GAGVSQTPSNKVTEKGKYVELRCDPISGHTALYWYRQSLGQGPEFLIYFQGTGAADDSGLPNDRFFAVRPEGSVSTLKIQRTERGDSAVYLCASSSRVPTDTQYFGPGTRLTVL.

This clonotype has just a few counts. The genes are TRBV5-8 and TRBJ2-7, with D possibly being TRBD1 or TRBD2 (6 bases each). The V gene lost 1 base and the J gene lost 4 bases, with 12 bases spanning the gap. Germline CDR1 SGHTS, CDR2 YDEGEE. The length of the CDR3 is 14 residues. The CDR3 region has the DNA TGTGCCAGCAGCTTGTCAGGGGCGGGATACGAGCAGTACTTC. It is translated as CASSLSGAGYEQYF. The full variable domain, in which reference TRBV5-8 and TRBJ2-7 provide the parts outside the CDR3, is EAGVTQSPTHLIKTRGQQATLRCSPISGHTSVYWYQQALGLGLQFLLWYDEGEERNRGNFPPRFSGRQFPNYSSELNVNALELEDSALYLCASSLSGAGYEQYFGPGTRLTVT.

The CDR3 nucleotides are TGCGCCAGCAGTGCGGGACTCTACAATGAGCAGTTCTTC. Its translation: CASSAGLYNEQFF. The chain has TRBV10-1 and TRBJ2-1; D possibly corresponds to TRBD2 (6 bases). Trimming stripped 4 bases from V and 3 bases from J, with 7 bases between. The CDR3 is 13 residues long. CDR1 WNHNN and CDR2 SYGVQD come from the germline V gene (reference sequence).

This clonotype turned up a few times. CDR3 in amino acids: CATDARQISKPYSNQPQHF. CDR3 bases: TGTGCCACCGACGCCAGACAGATAAGCAAACCTTATAGCAATCAGCCCCAGCATTTT. This chain links TRBV24-1 with TRBJ1-5; possible D gene TRBD1, 5 bases. This CDR3 comprises 19 residues. The V end lost 9 bases, the J end lost 0 bases, and 26 bases lay between the germline ends. Germline values: CDR1 KGHDR, CDR2 SFDVKD.

V usage is TRBV6-5 and J usage is TRBJ1-1, with 9 bases aligning to TRBD1. Germline loops: CDR1 MNHEY, CDR2 SVGAGI. The CDR3 sequence is 15 residues long. V lost 2 bases, J lost 3 bases, and 4 bases stayed unmatched. The CDR3 here is CASSYETGGYTEAFF. In nucleotides, the CDR3 is TGTGCCAGCAGTTACGAGACAGGGGGGTACACTGAAGCTTTCTTT.

This clonotype has just a few counts. V is TRBV19 and J is TRBJ1-1; D is unclear. The germline V gene encodes CDR1 LNHDA and CDR2 SQIVND (reference sequence). V lost 2 bases to trimming and J lost 3 bases, with 4 bases between them. The CDR3 has 12 residues. The CDR3 is CASSISDTEAFF. The CDR3 bases are TGTGCCAGTAGTATATCGGACACTGAAGCTTTCTTT.

As to this clonotype: The junction differs from germline at one of its ends, possibly a read error. This chain connects TRBV7-7 to TRBJ2-5; D tentatively reads TRBD1 or TRBD2 (5 bases each). From germline, CDR1 is SSHAT and CDR2 FNYEAQ (reference sequence). The CDR3 extends over 12 amino acids. This CDR3 reads CASSSEGETQYF. For the CDR3, the DNA is TGTGCTAGCAGCTCAGAGGGGGAGACCCAGTACTTC. Based on the CDR3 plus reference TRBV7-7 and TRBJ2-5, the full variable domain is GAGVSQSPRYKVTKRGQDVTLRCDPISSHATLYWYQQALGQGPEFLTYFNYEAQPDKSGLPSDRFSAERPEGSISTLTIQRTEQRDSAMYRCASSSEGETQYFGPGTRLLVL.

The J gene is TRBJ2-2, the V gene TRBV12-3 or TRBV12-4, with D tentatively TRBD1 (5 bases). V lost 1 base and J lost 6, with 6 bases in between. This CDR3 comprises 13 residues. The DNA for the CDR3 is TGTGCCAGCAGTTTAGAAGGGGCCGGGGAGCTGTTTTTT. Translation: CASSLEGAGELFF.

This clonotype was seen only a few times. V is TRBV6-1 and J is TRBJ1-2; D perhaps matches TRBD1 (5 bases). Germline V gives CDR1 MNHNS, CDR2 SASEGT. The V gene lost 7 bases and the J gene lost 6 bases, with 15 bases spanning the gap. The CDR3 is 13 amino acids. Written as DNA, the CDR3 is TGTGCCAGCAAGTTGGCCCGCAGGGATGGCTACACCTTC. This encodes CASKLARRDGYTF.

This rearrangement joins TRBV27 to TRBJ2-5, with TRBD1 identical over 7 bases. Germline V CDR1 and CDR2: MNHEY, SMNVEV (reference sequence). V was pared by 6 bases and J by 2 bases, with 6 bases of the junction left unmatched. The CDR3 runs to 14 residues. The DNA for the CDR3 is TGTGCCAGCAGGGATAGACAGGGACAAGAGACCCAGTACTTC. As protein: CASRDRQGQETQYF.

In nucleotides, the CDR3 is TGTGCCAGCAGATTACCGGGAGAACCGCTCGAGCAGTACTTC. This gives the protein CASRLPGEPLEQYF. This sequence joins TRBV27 and TRBJ2-7; D perhaps matches TRBD2 (6 bases). This CDR3 comprises 14 residues. Trimming removed 6 bases at V and 6 bases at J, with 18 bases between. The germline CDR1 and CDR2 sequences are MNHEY and SMNVEV (reference sequence).

The sample holds a few counts of this clonotype. J is TRBJ1-5 and V is TRBV6-1; 7 bases fit TRBD1. The CDR3 extends over 15 amino acids. Germline CDR1 MNHNS, CDR2 SASEGT. V trimming: 6 bases; J trimming: 7 bases; junction bases outside the gene matches: 12. The CDR3, as DNA: TGTGCCAGCAGGAGCCTGACAGGGAATGGGCAGCCCCAGCATTTT. This sequence encodes CASRSLTGNGQPQHF.

A few counts support this clonotype. CDR3 nucleotide sequence: TGTGCCAGCTCACCAACAGGGGCAAGGCCCCAGCATTTT. It yields the protein CASSPTGARPQHF. V is TRBV18 and J is TRBJ1-5, with 7 bases lining up with TRBD1. The CDR3 has 13 amino acids. The germline V gene encodes CDR1 KGHSH and CDR2 LQKENI. The V segment lost 2 bases and the J segment 9 bases; nucleotides outside the gene matches: 4.

The gene calls are TRBV2 and TRBJ1-2; D unclear. Between the trimmed V and J ends, which lost 4 bases and 9 bases, there was a span of 15 bases. The length of the CDR3 is 13 residues. The V gene's germline CDR1 is SNHLY and CDR2 FYNNEI. For the CDR3, the DNA is TGTGCCAGCAGTGCACAAGTCGCCTTTAGCTACACCTTC. Its translation: CASSAQVAFSYTF.

This chain connects TRBV30 to TRBJ2-5, with D uncertain. Germline CDR1 and CDR2: GTSNPN and SVGIG (reference sequence). This CDR3 contains 15 residues. The germline V and J ends were trimmed by 2 bases and 0 bases, with 13 bases remaining between them. CDR3 bases: TGTGCCTGGAGTTTGGGGTTGAGGTACCAAGAGACCCAGTACTTC. It yields the protein CAWSLGLRYQETQYF.